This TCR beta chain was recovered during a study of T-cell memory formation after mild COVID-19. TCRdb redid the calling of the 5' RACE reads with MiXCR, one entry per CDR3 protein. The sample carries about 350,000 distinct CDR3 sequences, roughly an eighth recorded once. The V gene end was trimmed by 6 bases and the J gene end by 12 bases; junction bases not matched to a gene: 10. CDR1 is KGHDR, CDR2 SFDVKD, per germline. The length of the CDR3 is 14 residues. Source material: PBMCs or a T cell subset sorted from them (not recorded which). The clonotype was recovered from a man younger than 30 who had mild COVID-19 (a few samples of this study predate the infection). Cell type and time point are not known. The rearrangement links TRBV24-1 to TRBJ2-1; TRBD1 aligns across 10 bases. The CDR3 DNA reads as TGTGCCACCAGTCCGACAGGGGGCACGTTGATGCAGTTCTTC. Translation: CATSPTGGTLMQFF.